The entry below gives a single T cell receptor beta chain sequence along with its context. Its specificity is unknown. cDNA reverse transcribed from extracted RNA served as the sequencing template. TCRdb's table, derived via immunoSEQ multiplex PCR, lists solely in-frame clones and lacks some. The repertoire consists of over 70,000 clones, with around 61% occurring once and the leading ten covering less than 25%. This entry is derived from a study of CD8+ T cells in alopecia areata. Study-level information: Patients in the treated group were given tofacitinib by mouth, 5 to 10 mg twice a day. A 6-month period off drug followed tofacitinib, which lasted 6 to 18 months.

Treatment: oral pan-JAK inhibitor, 5-10 mg twice daily. Peripheral blood and lesional scalp punch biopsies were taken from alopecia areata patients. The germline CDR1 and CDR2 sequences are KGHSH and LQKENI. J lost 5 bases, V lost 9 bases, and 16 bases had no gene match. The CDR3 runs 16 residues. Findings and caveats of the study: Clonality was higher in lesional than normal scalp, especially in alopecia totalis/universalis.

The specimen was CD8+ T cells sorted from blood, collected at week 24, from a patient treated with tofacitinib. V is TRBV18 and J is TRBJ1-2; TRBD1 aligns across 9 bases. This clonotype was sampled from a human donor with alopecia areata. CDR3: CASLPFPRTGVYGYTF. Written as DNA, the CDR3 is TGTGCCAGTTTACCTTTTCCCCGGACAGGGGTTTATGGCTACACCTTC.